The 21 T cell receptor beta chains given below trace back to one sample, sequenced in a study of blood T cells in healthy people across ages. With a J-beta primer mix and a sample-barcoded 5' primer, a second PCR ran about 7 to 11 cycles. TCRdb recomputed calls from the 5' RACE reads with MiXCR, one row per CDR3 protein. The sample includes about 690,000 distinct CDR3 sequences, 40% to 45% of them seen just once. Sequenced input: blood. The receptors stem from a man older than 75 in good health.

The chain carries TRBV15 and TRBJ2-1; perhaps D is TRBD1 or TRBD2 (5 bases each). The length of the CDR3 is 16 residues. The ends were cut back, 0 bases at V and 3 bases at J, with 12 bases in the middle. Germline V lookup: CDR1 LNHNV, CDR2 YYDKDF (reference sequence). Here the CDR3 DNA reads TGTGCCACCAGCAGAGATCGAGGGGCCATCTACAATGAGCAGTTCTTC. Translating it yields CATSRDRGAIYNEQFF.

This clonotype was observed a handful of times. The V call is TRBV7-9, the J call TRBJ1-5; D unclear. The germline V and J ends were trimmed by 5 bases and 0 bases, with 8 bases remaining between them. Germline V gives CDR1 SEHNR, CDR2 FQNEAQ (reference sequence). This CDR3 is 14 amino acids long. The CDR3 DNA is TGTGCCAGCAGCCCGTCGCATAGCAATCAGCCCCAGCATTTT. Amino acid sequence: CASSPSHSNQPQHF.

CDR3 in amino acids: CASSRQGAGEQYF. For the CDR3, the DNA is TGTGCCAGCAGCCGTCAGGGGGCGGGTGAGCAGTACTTC. This sequence joins TRBV7-3 and TRBJ2-7, with TRBD1 matching over 8 bases. The CDR3 covers 13 residues. After removal of 5 bases from V and 7 bases from J, the junction contained 7 bases not matched to a gene. In germline, CDR1 is SGHTA, CDR2 FQGTGA.

The chain links TRBV7-2 to TRBJ2-3, with no clear D. Germline CDR1 and CDR2: SGHTA and FQGNSA. CDR3 length equals 14 residues. V lost 7 bases and J lost 2, with 13 bases in between. The CDR3: CASTVDSTTDTQYF. CDR3 DNA sequence: TGTGCCAGCACCGTCGACTCAACCACAGATACGCAGTATTTT. Full variable domain (outside the CDR3, taken from reference TRBV7-2 and TRBJ2-3): GAGVSQSPSNKVTEKGKDVELRCDPISGHTALYWYRQSLGQGLEFLIYFQGNSAPDKSGLPSDRFSAERTGGSVSTLTIQRTQQEDSAVYLCASTVDSTTDTQYFGPGTRLTVL.

J is TRBJ2-5 and V is TRBV20-1, with 13 bases that match TRBD2. CDR1 and CDR2 (germline): DFQATT, SNEGSKA (reference sequence). The CDR3 has 14 residues. The ends lost 6 bases at V and 11 bases at J; junction bases unmatched: 12. CDR3 in amino acids: CSAETSGRAREQYF. In nucleotides, the CDR3 is TGCAGTGCGGAAACTAGCGGGAGGGCCCGAGAGCAGTACTTC.

The rearrangement uses TRBV7-9 and TRBJ1-2; no clear D gene. From germline, CDR1 is SEHNR and CDR2 FQNEAQ (reference sequence). Trimming left V 7 bases short and J 5 bases short, with 11 bases between. The CDR3 sequence is 12 residues long. This CDR3 reads CASNVGDYGYTF. The DNA for the CDR3 is TGTGCCAGCAACGTTGGGGATTATGGCTACACCTTC.

In its sample, this clonotype was seen a few times. The chain links TRBV5-1 to TRBJ2-5; D unclear. The CDR3 has 13 residues. Germline V gene lookup returns CDR1 SGHRS and CDR2 YFSETQ. V was clipped by 0 bases and J by 5 bases, with 8 bases between them. DNA of the CDR3: TGCGCCAGCAGCTTGGTTGGGCATGAGACCCAGTACTTC. Amino acids: CASSLVGHETQYF.

Concerning this clonotype: A much more abundant neighbour one base away suggests this may be a read error. The V call is TRBV7-2, the J call TRBJ1-1; possibly TRBD1 for D (6 bases). The CDR3 runs to 14 residues. Per germline, CDR1 SGHTA and CDR2 FQGNSA. The CDR3 sequence: CARSRRGGNTEAFF. CDR3 coding DNA: TGTGCCCGCAGTAGGAGGGGGGGTAACACTGAAGCTTTCTTT.

This clonotype appeared many times. The rearrangement joins TRBV27 to TRBJ2-3; no reliable D call. Germline lookup yields CDR1 MNHEY and CDR2 SMNVEV (reference sequence). V was pared by 8 bases and J by 6 bases, with 9 bases between. This CDR3 has 11 residues. In DNA form, the CDR3 reads TGTGCCAGCGGTGCCGCCGATACGCAGTATTTT. It yields the protein CASGAADTQYF.

Comment on this clonotype: A much bigger clone sits one base away, suggesting this may be a read error. The J gene is TRBJ2-5, the V gene TRBV7-2; D not certain. The J call may be faulty, since TRBJ2-7 better matches the DNA end. Germline V lookup: CDR1 SGHTA, CDR2 FQGNSA. The CDR3 runs 13 residues. The CDR3 loop reads CAGSRSTVYEQYF. CDR3 coding DNA: TGTGCCGGCAGCCGCTCGACCGTTTACGAGCAGTACTTC.

The chain couples TRBV5-1 to TRBJ2-7; tentative D call: TRBD2 (6 bases). Trimming cost V 1 base and J 7 bases, with 9 bases left between them. The CDR3 is 12 amino acids. Germline V gives CDR1 SGHRS, CDR2 YFSETQ. The CDR3, as DNA: TGCGCCAGCAGCTTGCCTAGCGTGGAGCAGTACTTC. Amino acids: CASSLPSVEQYF.

This chain uses TRBV7-2 with TRBJ2-7; D unresolved. Trimming stripped 8 bases from V and 7 bases from J, with 18 bases between. CDR3 length equals 13 residues. Germline V lookup: CDR1 SGHTA, CDR2 FQGNSA. This CDR3 is CASGEIWANEQYF. The CDR3 DNA is TGTGCCAGCGGAGAGATCTGGGCGAATGAGCAGTACTTC. The whole variable domain, filled in from reference TRBV7-2 and TRBJ2-7, reads GAGVSQSPSNKVTEKGKDVELRCDPISGHTALYWYRQSLGQGLEFLIYFQGNSAPDKSGLPSDRFSAERTGGSVSTLTIQRTQQEDSAVYLCASGEIWANEQYFGPGTRLTVT.

V and J are TRBV11-3 and TRBJ2-5; maybe TRBD2 (7 bases). Germline loops: CDR1 SGHNT, CDR2 YENEEA. V was cut by 0 bases and J by 11 bases, with 19 bases left in between. There are 15 residues in the CDR3. DNA of the CDR3: TGTGCCAGCAGCTTAGATGGGGGGGGCTACAATGAGCAGTACTTC. Encoded protein: CASSLDGGGYNEQYF.

V and J are TRBV28 and TRBJ2-2; possibly TRBD2 for D (5 bases). V was pared by 6 bases and J by 3 bases, with 17 bases between. The CDR3 is 16 amino acids. Germline CDR1 is MDHEN and CDR2 is SYDVKM. CDR3 in DNA: TGTGCCAGCAGCCGACGACTAATTCAACACACCGGGGAGCTGTTTTTT. Protein: CASSRRLIQHTGELFF.

At least ten counts were recorded for this clonotype. This chain links TRBV5-1 with TRBJ2-6; 8 bases agree with TRBD1. This CDR3 is 17 amino acids long. V trimming: 4 bases; J trimming: 0 bases; junction bases outside the gene matches: 6. In germline, CDR1 is SGHRS, CDR2 YFSETQ. CDR3 sequence (DNA): TGCGCCAGCAGCGATGGACAGGGACGCTCTGGGGCCAACGTCCTGACTTTC. Translating it yields CASSDGQGRSGANVLTF.

The chain joins TRBV15 to TRBJ1-1; D gene unclear. CDR1 and CDR2 (germline): LNHNV, YYDKDF (reference sequence). This CDR3 has 14 residues. V lost 3 bases and J lost 5, with 13 bases in between. The CDR3 DNA follows: TGTGCCACCAGCAGTCCCGACATGGGGACTGAAGCTTTCTTT. It is translated as CATSSPDMGTEAFF.

This clonotype was recorded once. The chain employs TRBV24-1 and TRBJ2-1; D may be TRBD2 (5 bases). The DNA end is more similar to TRBJ2-7, so the J call may be wrong. This CDR3 spans 16 amino acids. The germline CDR1 and CDR2 sequences are KGHDR and SFDVKD. This CDR3 reads CATSDFRGSYHNEQYF. In DNA form, the CDR3 reads TGTGCCACCAGTGATTTTCGTGGGAGTTACCACAATGAGCAGTACTTC.

The chain recombines TRBV14 with TRBJ2-5; TRBD2 agrees at 7 bases. The germline gives CDR1 SGHDN, CDR2 FVKESK. V shed 2 bases and J 1 base; nucleotides not matched to a gene: 4. The CDR3 has 15 amino acids. The CDR3 nucleotides are TGTGCCAGCAGCCAAATGGGAGGGACCCAAGAGACCCAGTACTTC. Its protein product is CASSQMGGTQETQYF. The full variable domain, completed using reference TRBV14 and TRBJ2-5, is EAGVTQFPSHSVIEKGQTVTLRCDPISGHDNLYWYRRVMGKEIKFLLHFVKESKQDESGMPNNRFLAERTGGTYSTLKVQPAELEDSGVYFCASSQMGGTQETQYFGPGTRLLVL.

This clonotype was observed many times. The genes are TRBV6-1 and TRBJ2-3; D perhaps matches TRBD2 (6 bases). The CDR3 has 14 residues. Germline-derived CDR1 and CDR2 are MNHNS and SASEGT. V lost 5 bases to trimming and J lost 6 bases, with 15 bases between them. As DNA, the CDR3 is TGTGCCAGCAGTTCCACAACTCGGGGGGATACGCAGTATTTT. It encodes CASSSTTRGDTQYF.

This clonotype was counted ten times or more. The chain recombines TRBV5-1 with TRBJ2-6; tentative D call: TRBD1 (6 bases). Deletions cut 1 base from V and 0 bases from J, with 11 bases between. Germline CDR1 and CDR2: SGHRS and YFSETQ. The CDR3 runs 17 residues. In DNA, the CDR3 is TGCGCCAGCAGCTTGAGGTCAGGGGTCTCTGGGGCCAACGTCCTGACTTTC. Amino acids: CASSLRSGVSGANVLTF.

A few counts support this clonotype. The rearrangement joins TRBV25-1 to TRBJ2-6; D gene uncertain. The CDR3 is made up of 14 amino acids. Trimming pared 5 bases from V and 1 base from J, leaving 6 bases between. Per the germline V gene, CDR1 is MGHDK and CDR2 is SYGVNS. CDR3 amino acids: CASSKGSGANVLTF. The CDR3 DNA is TGTGCCAGCAGTAAGGGATCTGGGGCCAACGTCCTGACTTTC. Based on the CDR3 plus reference TRBV25-1 and TRBJ2-6, the full variable domain is EADIYQTPRYLVIGTGKKITLECSQTMGHDKMYWYQQDPGMELHLIHYSYGVNSTEKGDLSSESTVSRIRTEHFPLTLESARPSHTSQYLCASSKGSGANVLTFGAGSRLTVL.